The TCR beta chain under discussion was sequenced for a study of T cells in Graves' hyperthyroidism and ophthalmopathy. This CDR3 region has 14 residues. Trimming stripped 1 base from V and 5 bases from J, with 9 bases between. In germline, CDR1 is LNHDA, CDR2 SQIVND (reference sequence). What was amplified from RNA transcripts were TCR beta CDR3 regions. Carried out on the TCR CDR3, a first-round RT-PCR used the HTBI primer set. TCRdb itself ran the multiplex PCR reads through MiXCR, one entry per CDR3 protein. Among 200,000 to 300,000 distinct CDR3 sequences listed, roughly 17% were seen once. This clonotype was observed many times. Its antigen is currently unknown. Pregnant or lactating patients were excluded, as were those with uncontrolled infection or other autoimmune disease. PBMCs were derived from roughly 10 ml fresh peripheral blood. Study results and caveats: Most expanded thyroid clonotypes above 0.001 also appeared in blood.

The clonotype originates from a woman aged 18-29 years with Graves' ophthalmopathy. The rearrangement joins TRBV19 to TRBJ2-1; perhaps TRBD2 as D (5 bases). The sequenced sample was blood. In DNA, the CDR3 is TGTGCCAGTAGTATAGGGACGGGGAACAATGAGCAGTTCTTC. Translation: CASSIGTGNNEQFF.